This T cell receptor (beta chain) was identified during a study of response to subunit inactivated influenza vaccine. Using its own MiXCR run on the RT-PCR reads, TCRdb lists one record per CDR3 protein. The sample includes roughly 620,000 distinct CDR3 sequences, about 11% of them seen just once. Germline V CDR1 and CDR2: SEHNR, FQNEAQ (reference sequence). With 3 bases removed from V and 4 bases from J, the gap between germline ends came to 7 bases. The CDR3 is 13 amino acids. These data were likewise used in another study, on T cells expressing NK-cell markers. That paper notes: TCR beta cDNA was made by 5'RACE template switching with UMIs. TCR beta repertoires came from sorted CD3+CD56+NKG2C+, CD3+CD56+NKG2C- and CD3+CD56-NKG2C+ T cells. Restriction of the sorted population to alpha-beta TCR T cells was achieved in several experiments with an anti-gamma-delta TCR antibody. NKG2C+ dominant clonotype frequencies in 5 or 6 donors were roughly 1.0-7.5% of CD8+ T cells.

The chain employs TRBV7-9 and TRBJ2-1; D remains unclear. This clonotype was obtained from a man in his forties or fifties who received an inactivated influenza vaccine. The sequences come from PBMCs from blood, collected on the day of vaccination. CDR3 in amino acids: CASSLTFYNEQFF. Here the CDR3 DNA reads TGTGCCAGCAGCTTGACCTTTTACAATGAGCAGTTCTTC.